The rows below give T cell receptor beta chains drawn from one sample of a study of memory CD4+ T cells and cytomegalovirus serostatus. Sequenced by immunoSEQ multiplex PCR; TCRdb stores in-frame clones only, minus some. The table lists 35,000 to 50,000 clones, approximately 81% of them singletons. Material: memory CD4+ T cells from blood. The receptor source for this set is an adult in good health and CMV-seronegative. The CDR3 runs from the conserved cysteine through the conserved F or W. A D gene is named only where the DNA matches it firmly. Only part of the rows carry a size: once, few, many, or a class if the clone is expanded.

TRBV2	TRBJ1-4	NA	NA	CASSEMAQVEKLFF	TGTGCCAGCAGTGAAATGGCGCAAGTCGAAAAACTGTTTTTT
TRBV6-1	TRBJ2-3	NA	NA	CASSHQGTDTQYF	TGTGCCAGCAGCCACCAGGGTACAGATACGCAGTATTTT
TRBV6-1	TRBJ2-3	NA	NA	CASTLGPATDTQYF	TGTGCCAGCACTCTGGGCCCCGCCACAGATACGCAGTATTTT
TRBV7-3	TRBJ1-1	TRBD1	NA	CASSEQGATEAFF	TGTGCCAGCAGCGAACAGGGGGCCACTGAAGCTTTCTTT
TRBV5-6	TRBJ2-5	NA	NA	CASSFRETQYF	TGTGCCAGCAGCTTTAGGGAGACCCAGTACTTC
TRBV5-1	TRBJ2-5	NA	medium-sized	CASSLIRLETQYF	TGCGCCAGCAGCTTGATTCGCTTGGAGACCCAGTACTTC
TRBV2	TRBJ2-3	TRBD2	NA	CASLDSGTTDTQYF	TGTGCCAGCTTAGATAGCGGGACCACAGATACGCAGTATTTT
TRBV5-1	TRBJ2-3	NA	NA	CASSYSLSGDTQYF	TGCGCCAGCAGCTACAGCCTAAGTGGGGATACGCAGTATTTT
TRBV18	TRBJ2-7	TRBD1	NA	CASSPPGTGGNEQYF	TGTGCCAGCTCTCCCCCCGGGACAGGGGGCAACGAGCAGTACTTC
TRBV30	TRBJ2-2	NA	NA	CAWSPARLNTGELFF	TGTGCCTGGAGCCCGGCCCGCCTTAACACCGGGGAGCTGTTTTTT
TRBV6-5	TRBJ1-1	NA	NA	CASIYAGAYTEAFF	TGTGCCAGCATTTACGCTGGAGCTTACACTGAAGCTTTCTTT
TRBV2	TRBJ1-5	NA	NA	CASSAHHRTQPQHF	TGTGCCAGCAGTGCCCATCACAGGACTCAGCCCCAGCATTTT
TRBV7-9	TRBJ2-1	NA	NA	CASTLPGGNEQFF	TGTGCCAGCACCCTGCCTGGCGGCAATGAGCAGTTCTTC
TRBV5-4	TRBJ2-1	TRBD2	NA	CASSLRQGGGNEQFF	TGTGCCAGCAGCTTGAGGCAGGGCGGGGGAAATGAGCAGTTCTTC
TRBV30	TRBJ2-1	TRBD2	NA	CAWSAGLAFNEQFF	TGTGCCTGGAGTGCGGGACTAGCGTTCAATGAGCAGTTCTTC
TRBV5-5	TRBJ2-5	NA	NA	CASSLVSRRETQYF	TGTGCCAGCAGCTTGGTGTCCCGCCGGGAGACCCAGTACTTC
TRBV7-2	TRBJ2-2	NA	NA	CASSFGRENTGELFF	TGTGCCAGCAGTTTTGGACGGGAAAACACCGGGGAGCTGTTTTTT
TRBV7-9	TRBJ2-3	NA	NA	CASSPSGGTQYF	TGTGCCAGCAGCCCTTCTGGCGGCACGCAGTATTTT
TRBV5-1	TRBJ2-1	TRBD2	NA	CASSRLAGGDNEQFF	TGCGCCAGCAGCCGACTAGCGGGAGGGGACAATGAGCAGTTCTTC
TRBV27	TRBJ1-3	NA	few	CARLKGVRISGNTIYF	TGTGCCCGACTCAAGGGGGTGAGGATCTCTGGAAACACCATATATTTT
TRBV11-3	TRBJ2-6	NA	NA	CASSLNSGANVLTF	TGTGCCAGCAGTTTGAACTCTGGGGCCAACGTCCTGACTTTC
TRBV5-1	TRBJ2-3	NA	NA	CASSSTPTDTQYF	TGCGCCAGCAGCTCGACACCCACAGATACGCAGTATTTT
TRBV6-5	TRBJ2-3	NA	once	CASSYRDTQYF	TGTGCCAGCAGTTACCGAGATACGCAGTATTTT